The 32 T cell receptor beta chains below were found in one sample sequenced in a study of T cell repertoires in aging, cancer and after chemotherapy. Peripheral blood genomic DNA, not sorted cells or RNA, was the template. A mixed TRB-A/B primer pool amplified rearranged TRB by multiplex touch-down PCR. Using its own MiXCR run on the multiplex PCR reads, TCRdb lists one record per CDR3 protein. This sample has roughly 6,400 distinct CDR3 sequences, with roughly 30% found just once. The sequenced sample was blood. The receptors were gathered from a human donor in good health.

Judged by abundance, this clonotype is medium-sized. CDR3 nucleotides: TGTGCCAGCAGTTTAGGGGGTGGCCAAGAGACCCAGTACTTC. It yields the protein CASSLGGGQETQYF. The chain is built from TRBV12-3 or TRBV12-4 and TRBJ2-5; D ambiguous. This CDR3 spans 14 amino acids. V lost 1 base and J 1 base, leaving 7 bases between the germline ends.

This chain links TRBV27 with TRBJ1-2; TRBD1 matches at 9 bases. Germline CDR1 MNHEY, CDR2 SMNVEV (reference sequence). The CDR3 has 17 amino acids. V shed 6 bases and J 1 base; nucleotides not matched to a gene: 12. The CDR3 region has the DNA TGTGCCAGCAGGCGGTTGACAGGGGGACTGCATAACTATGGCTACACCTTC. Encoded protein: CASRRLTGGLHNYGYTF.

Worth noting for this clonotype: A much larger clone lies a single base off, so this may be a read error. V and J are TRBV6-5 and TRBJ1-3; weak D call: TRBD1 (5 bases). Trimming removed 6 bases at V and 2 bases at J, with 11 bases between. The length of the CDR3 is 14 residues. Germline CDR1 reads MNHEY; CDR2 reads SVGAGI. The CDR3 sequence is CASRMDTTGNTIYF. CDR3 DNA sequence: TGTGCCAGCAGAATGGACACCACTGGAAACACCATATATTTT.

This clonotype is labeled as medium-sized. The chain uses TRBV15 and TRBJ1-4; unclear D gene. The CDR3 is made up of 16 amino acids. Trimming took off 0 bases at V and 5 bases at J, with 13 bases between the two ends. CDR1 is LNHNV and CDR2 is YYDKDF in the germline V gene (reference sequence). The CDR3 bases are TGTGCCACCAGCAGAGACCCCCGGGCCACCAATGAAAAACTGTTTTTT. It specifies CATSRDPRATNEKLFF.

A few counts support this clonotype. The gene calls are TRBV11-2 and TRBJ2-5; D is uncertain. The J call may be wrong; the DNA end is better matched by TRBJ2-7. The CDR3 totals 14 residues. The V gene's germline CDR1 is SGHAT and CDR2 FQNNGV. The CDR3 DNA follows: TGTGCCAGCAGCCTGACGGACGGTACCTTCGAGCAGTACTTC. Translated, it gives CASSLTDGTFEQYF.

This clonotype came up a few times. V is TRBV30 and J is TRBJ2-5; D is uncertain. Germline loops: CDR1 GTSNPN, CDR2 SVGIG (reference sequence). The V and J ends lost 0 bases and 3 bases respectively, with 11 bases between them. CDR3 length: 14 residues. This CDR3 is CAWSVGIVEETQYF. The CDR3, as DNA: TGTGCCTGGAGTGTTGGTATAGTCGAAGAGACCCAGTACTTC.

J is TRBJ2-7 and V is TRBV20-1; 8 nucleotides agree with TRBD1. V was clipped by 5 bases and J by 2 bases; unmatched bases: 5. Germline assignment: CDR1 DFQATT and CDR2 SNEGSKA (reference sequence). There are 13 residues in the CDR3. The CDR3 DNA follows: TGCAGTGCTGGAAGGACAGGGCCCTACGAGCAGTACTTC. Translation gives CSAGRTGPYEQYF.

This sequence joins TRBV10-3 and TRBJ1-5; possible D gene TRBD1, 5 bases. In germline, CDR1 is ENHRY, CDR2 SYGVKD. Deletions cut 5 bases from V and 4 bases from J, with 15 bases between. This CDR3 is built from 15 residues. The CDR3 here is CAISPGLESNQPQHF. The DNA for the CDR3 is TGTGCCATCAGTCCGGGACTGGAATCGAATCAGCCCCAGCATTTT.

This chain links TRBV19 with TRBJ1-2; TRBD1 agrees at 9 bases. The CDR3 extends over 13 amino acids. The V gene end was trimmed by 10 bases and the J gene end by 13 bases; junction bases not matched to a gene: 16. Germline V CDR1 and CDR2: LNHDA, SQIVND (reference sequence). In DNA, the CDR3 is TGTGCCACCTCGACAGGGGGTCCGGCATCTGGCACCTTC. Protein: CATSTGGPASGTF.

CDR3 nucleotides: TGTGCCAGCAGCCCCAGCCCCCTAGGAAGCACAGATACGCAGTATTTT. Its protein is CASSPSPLGSTDTQYF. The V call is TRBV12-3 or TRBV12-4, the J call TRBJ2-3; D gene unclear. With 6 bases removed from V and 0 bases from J, the gap between germline ends came to 16 bases. The CDR3 spans 16 residues.

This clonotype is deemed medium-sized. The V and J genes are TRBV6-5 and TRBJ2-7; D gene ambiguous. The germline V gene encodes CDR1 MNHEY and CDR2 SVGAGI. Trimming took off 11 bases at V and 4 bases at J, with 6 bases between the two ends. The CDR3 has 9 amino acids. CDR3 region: CAAGYEQYF. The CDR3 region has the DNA TGTGCCGCCGGGTACGAGCAGTACTTC.

CDR3 sequence reads: CSARGTEQFF. CDR3 DNA: TGCAGTGCTAGGGGGACTGAGCAGTTCTTC. This rearrangement joins TRBV20-1 to TRBJ2-1; D is possibly TRBD1 or TRBD2 (5 bases each). V was pared by 3 bases and J by 9 bases, with 6 bases between. This CDR3 is built from 10 residues. The germline gives CDR1 DFQATT, CDR2 SNEGSKA (reference sequence).

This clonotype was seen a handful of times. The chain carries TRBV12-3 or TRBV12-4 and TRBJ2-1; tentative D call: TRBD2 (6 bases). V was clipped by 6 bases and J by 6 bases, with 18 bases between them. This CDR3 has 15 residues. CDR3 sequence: CASRDRDLQSNEQFF. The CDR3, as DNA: TGTGCCAGCAGGGACCGGGACTTACAAAGCAATGAGCAGTTCTTC.

CDR3 region: CASRLGRSSYNEQFF. The CDR3 DNA sequence: TGTGCCAGCAGGCTGGGACGCAGCTCCTACAATGAGCAGTTCTTC. V gene TRBV28 combines with J gene TRBJ2-1; D is tentatively TRBD1 or TRBD2 (5 bases each). Per germline, CDR1 MDHEN and CDR2 SYDVKM. The CDR3 spans 15 residues. V lost 6 bases to trimming and J lost 0 bases, with 12 bases between them.

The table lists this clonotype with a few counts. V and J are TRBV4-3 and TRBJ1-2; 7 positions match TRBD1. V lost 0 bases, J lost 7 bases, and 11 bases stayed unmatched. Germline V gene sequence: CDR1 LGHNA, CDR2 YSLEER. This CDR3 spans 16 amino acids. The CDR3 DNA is TGCGCCAGCAGCCAAGAGGGGGACAGTACTATGGGTGGCTACACCTTC. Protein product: CASSQEGDSTMGGYTF.

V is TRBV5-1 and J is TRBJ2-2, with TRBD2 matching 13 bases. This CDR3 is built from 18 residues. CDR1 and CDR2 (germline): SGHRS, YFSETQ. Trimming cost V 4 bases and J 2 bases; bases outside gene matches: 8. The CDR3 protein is CASSGRLAGGLNTGELFF. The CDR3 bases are TGCGCCAGCAGCGGTAGACTAGCGGGAGGCCTCAACACCGGGGAGCTGTTTTTT.

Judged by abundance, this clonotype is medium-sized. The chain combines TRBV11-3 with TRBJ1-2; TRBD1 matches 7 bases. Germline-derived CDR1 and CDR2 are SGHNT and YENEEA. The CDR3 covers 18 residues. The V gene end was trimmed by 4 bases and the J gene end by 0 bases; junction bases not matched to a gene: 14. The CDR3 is CASSSTGTARPANYGYTF. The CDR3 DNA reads TGTGCCAGCAGCTCAACCGGGACAGCGCGTCCAGCTAACTATGGCTACACCTTC.

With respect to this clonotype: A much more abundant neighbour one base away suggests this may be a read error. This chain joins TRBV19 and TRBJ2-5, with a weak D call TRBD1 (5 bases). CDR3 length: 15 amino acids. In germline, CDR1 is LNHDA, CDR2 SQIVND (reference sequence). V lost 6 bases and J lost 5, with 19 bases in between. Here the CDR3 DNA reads TGTGCCAGTAGAATCCCCGGGCAGGGTAGCGAGACCCAGTACTTC. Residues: CASRIPGQGSETQYF.

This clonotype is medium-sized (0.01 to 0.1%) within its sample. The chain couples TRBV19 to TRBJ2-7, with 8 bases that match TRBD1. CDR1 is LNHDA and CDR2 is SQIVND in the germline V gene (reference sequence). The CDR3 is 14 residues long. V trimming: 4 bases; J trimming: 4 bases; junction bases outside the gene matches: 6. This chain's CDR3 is CASSRQGRSYEQYF. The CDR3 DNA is TGTGCCAGTAGTAGACAGGGGAGGTCATACGAGCAGTACTTC.

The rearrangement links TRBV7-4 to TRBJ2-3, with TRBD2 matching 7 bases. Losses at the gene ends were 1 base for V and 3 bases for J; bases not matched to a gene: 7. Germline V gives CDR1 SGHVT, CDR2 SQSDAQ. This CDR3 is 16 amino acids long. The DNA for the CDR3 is TGTGCCAGCAGCTTAGTCGGGGGGAGGAGGACAGATACGCAGTATTTT. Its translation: CASSLVGGRRTDTQYF.

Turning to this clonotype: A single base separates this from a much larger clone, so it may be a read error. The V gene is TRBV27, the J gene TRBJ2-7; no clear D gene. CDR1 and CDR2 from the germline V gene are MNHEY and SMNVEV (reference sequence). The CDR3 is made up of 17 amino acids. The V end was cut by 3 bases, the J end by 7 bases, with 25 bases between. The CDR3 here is CASSFARRAHEQNEQYF. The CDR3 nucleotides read TGTGCCAGCAGTTTTGCCCGACGCGCCCACGAGCAAAATGAGCAGTACTTC.

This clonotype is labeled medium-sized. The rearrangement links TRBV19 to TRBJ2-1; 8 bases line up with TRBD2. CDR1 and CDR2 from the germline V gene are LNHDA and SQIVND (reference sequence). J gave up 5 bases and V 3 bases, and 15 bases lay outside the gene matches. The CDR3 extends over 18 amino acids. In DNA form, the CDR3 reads TGTGCCAGTAGTATGCCGCGGGGGGCATTACAAGGAAACAATGAGCAGTTCTTC. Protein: CASSMPRGALQGNNEQFF.

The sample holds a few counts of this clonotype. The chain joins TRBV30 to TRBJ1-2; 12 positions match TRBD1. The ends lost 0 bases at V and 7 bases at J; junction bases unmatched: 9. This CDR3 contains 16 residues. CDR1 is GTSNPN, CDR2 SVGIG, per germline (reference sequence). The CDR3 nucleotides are TGTGCCTGGAGTGTCATCTGGGACAGGGGGCGTGTTGGCTACACCTTC. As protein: CAWSVIWDRGRVGYTF.

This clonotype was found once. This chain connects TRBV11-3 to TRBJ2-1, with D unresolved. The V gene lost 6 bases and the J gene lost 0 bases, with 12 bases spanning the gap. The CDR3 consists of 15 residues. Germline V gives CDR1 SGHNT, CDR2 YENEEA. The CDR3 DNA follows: TGTGCCAGCAGTCAAGGATGGAGCTCCTACAATGAGCAGTTCTTC. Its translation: CASSQGWSSYNEQFF.

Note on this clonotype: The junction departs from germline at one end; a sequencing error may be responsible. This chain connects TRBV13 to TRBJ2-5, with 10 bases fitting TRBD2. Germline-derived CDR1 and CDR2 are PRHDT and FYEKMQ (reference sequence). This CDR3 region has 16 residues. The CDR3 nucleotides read TGCGCCAGCAGCCCTGGACTAGCGGCCGACCAAGAGACCCAGTACTTC. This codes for CASSPGLAADQETQYF.

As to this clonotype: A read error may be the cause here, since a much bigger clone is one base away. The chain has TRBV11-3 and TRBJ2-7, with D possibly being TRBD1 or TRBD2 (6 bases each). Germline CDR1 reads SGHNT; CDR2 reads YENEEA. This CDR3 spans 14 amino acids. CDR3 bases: TGTGCCAGCAGCTCTAGGACAGCCCCCCGGGAGCATTACTTC. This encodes CASSSRTAPREHYF.

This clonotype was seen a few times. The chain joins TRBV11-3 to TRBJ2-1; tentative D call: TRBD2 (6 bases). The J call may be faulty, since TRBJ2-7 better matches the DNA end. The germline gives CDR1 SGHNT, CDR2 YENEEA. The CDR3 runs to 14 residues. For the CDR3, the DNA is TGTGCCAGCAGCCCCCGACTAGAAAACTACGAGCAGTACTTC. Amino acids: CASSPRLENYEQYF.

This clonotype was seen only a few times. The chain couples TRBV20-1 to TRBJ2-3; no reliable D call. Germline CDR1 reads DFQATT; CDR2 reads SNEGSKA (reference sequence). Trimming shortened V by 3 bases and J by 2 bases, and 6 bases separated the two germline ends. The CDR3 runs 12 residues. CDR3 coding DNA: TGCAGTGCTAGGGGGAACACAGATACGCAGTATTTT. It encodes CSARGNTDTQYF.

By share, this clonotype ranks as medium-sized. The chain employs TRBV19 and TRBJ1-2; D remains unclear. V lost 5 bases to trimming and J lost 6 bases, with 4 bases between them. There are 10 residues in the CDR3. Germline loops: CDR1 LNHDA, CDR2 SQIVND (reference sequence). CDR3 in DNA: TGTGCCAGTAGTCGGAATGGCTACACCTTC. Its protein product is CASSRNGYTF. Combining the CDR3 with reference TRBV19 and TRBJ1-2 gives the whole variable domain DGGITQSPKYLFRKEGQNVTLSCEQNLNHDAMYWYRQDPGQGLRLIYYSQIVNDFQKGDIAEGYSVSREKKESFPLTVTSAQKNPTAFYLCASSRNGYTFGSGTRLTVV.

CDR3 in amino acids: CSALAGGTDTQYF. As DNA, the CDR3 is TGCAGCGCTTTAGCGGGCGGCACAGATACGCAGTATTTT. The J gene is TRBJ2-3, the V gene TRBV29-1, with TRBD2 identical over 7 bases. Unmatched junction bases numbered 5, after V lost 7 bases and J lost 1 base. The length of the CDR3 is 13 residues. The germline V gene has CDR1 SQVTM and CDR2 ANQGSEA.

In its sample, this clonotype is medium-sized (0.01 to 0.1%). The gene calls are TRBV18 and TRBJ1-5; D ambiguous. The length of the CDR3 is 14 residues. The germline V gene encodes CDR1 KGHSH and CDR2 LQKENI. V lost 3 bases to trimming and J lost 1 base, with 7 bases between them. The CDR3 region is CASSPGVSNQPQHF. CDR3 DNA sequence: TGTGCCAGCTCACCCGGGGTAAGCAATCAGCCCCAGCATTTT.

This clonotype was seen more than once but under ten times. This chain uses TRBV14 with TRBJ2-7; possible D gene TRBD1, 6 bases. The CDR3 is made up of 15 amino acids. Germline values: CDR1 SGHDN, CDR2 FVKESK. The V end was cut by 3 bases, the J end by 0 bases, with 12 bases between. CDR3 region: CASSHRGIDSYEQYF. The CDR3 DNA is TGTGCCAGCAGCCATAGGGGGATTGACTCCTACGAGCAGTACTTC.